This T cell receptor beta chain was sequenced for a study of lung T cells in sarcoidosis with Löfgren's syndrome. Across the study: Löfgren's syndrome patients were the main repertoire analysis focus. Study-level results: TRAV12-1 preferentially paired with TRBV2, with homologous CDR3s. Multiple Löfgren's syndrome patients reportedly shared TRAV12-1 and TRBV2 CDR3 motifs, suggesting public CD4+ TCRs.

Germline CDR1 reads ENHRY; CDR2 reads SYGVKD. The CDR3 has 14 amino acids. Unmatched junction bases numbered 14, after V lost 5 bases and J lost 11 bases. TCRdb used MiXCR to reprocess the reads, holding one entry per CDR3 protein. The sample lists about 63,000 distinct CDR3 sequences, less than 25% occurring once. This clonotype was found many times. What it binds is not known. The source material was CD4+ T cells from PBMCs. This chain links TRBV10-3 with TRBJ1-1; 7 nucleotides match TRBD1. The TCR comes from a human donor with sarcoidosis (Löfgren's syndrome or another form), or a control subject (not recorded which). The CDR3 DNA is TGTGCCATCAGTTCCGGGACAGCTCCGTGGGTGGCTTTCTTT. Translating it yields CAISSGTAPWVAFF.